Below, 6 T cell receptor delta chains from the same sample are listed, as sequenced in a study of human gamma delta and Vdelta1 T cells. For these receptors, no antigen is known. TCRdb called clones from the PCR reads again using CATT. The top ten clones hold over 5.5% of a sample with roughly 7,000 delta-chain clones, about 40% of them seen once. Sequenced: Vdelta1 gamma-delta T cells from blood grown in culture (DOT cells). These TCRs come from a human donor in good health.

V and J are TRDV1 and TRDJ1; 11 nucleotides match TRDD3. Germline V lookup: CDR1 TSWWSYY, CDR2 QGS. The CDR3 runs to 18 residues. V was clipped by 4 bases and J by 6 bases; unmatched bases: 16. This CDR3 reads CALGGLEASYWGINKLIF. The CDR3 DNA sequence: TGTGCTCTTGGGGGATTGGAGGCTTCGTACTGGGGGATAAATAAACTCATCTTT.

This chain joins TRDV1 and TRDJ1, with 9 positions matching TRDD2. V was clipped by 0 bases and J by 6 bases; unmatched bases: 8. CDR3 length equals 16 residues. From germline, CDR1 is TSWWSYY and CDR2 QGS. The CDR3 nucleotides read TGTGCTCTTGGGGAACTATCCCTTCCTACGTACAATAAACTCATCTTT. Translating gives CALGELSLPTYNKLIF.

Worth noting for this clone: A far larger clone is just one base off, so this is likely a read error. This sequence joins TRDV1 and TRDJ1, with TRDD3 identical over 9 bases. V shed 4 bases and J 10 bases; nucleotides not matched to a gene: 16. The CDR3 runs to 16 residues. CDR1 is TSWWSYY and CDR2 is QGS in the germline V gene. This chain's CDR3 is CALGAPRFLGDARLIF. The CDR3 region has the DNA TGTGCTCTTGGGGCCCCCCGCTTCCTGGGGGATGCGAGACTCATCTTT.

This clone is termed large. The genes are TRDV1 and TRDJ1; 8 bases map to TRDD3. Germline V gives CDR1 TSWWSYY, CDR2 QGS. V was clipped by 4 bases and J by 0 bases; unmatched bases: 19. The CDR3 spans 20 residues. As DNA, the CDR3 is TGTGCTCTTGGGGCGCCTTCCCCCAACTGGGGGTTAACATACACCGATAAACTCATCTTT. Translated: CALGAPSPNWGLTYTDKLIF.

In its sample, this clone ranks as medium-sized (0.01 to 0.1%). The V and J genes are TRDV1 and TRDJ1, with 7 bases aligning to TRDD3. V was pared by 4 bases and J by 0 bases, with 23 bases of the junction left unmatched. Germline CDR1 TSWWSYY, CDR2 QGS. There are 21 residues in the CDR3. DNA of the CDR3: TGTGCTCTTGGGGTCACTCCTCTCCGAGGCTGGGGGGTAACTAACACCGATAAACTCATCTTT. Amino acid sequence: CALGVTPLRGWGVTNTDKLIF.

This clone was counted between two and nine times. The chain employs TRDV1 and TRDJ4; D gene ambiguous. Germline-derived CDR1 and CDR2 are TSWWSYY and QGS. V was clipped by 2 bases and J by 2 bases, with 24 bases between them. CDR3 length equals 18 residues. The CDR3: CALGEGLPLQSPVRPLIF. The CDR3 DNA reads TGTGCTCTTGGGGAAGGGTTGCCCCTCCAAAGTCCAGTGAGACCCCTGATCTTT.